This is a list of T cell receptor beta chains from one sample in a study of persistence of HIV-infected CD4 T cells. These receptors' antigens are unknown. TCRdb keeps only in-frame clones here, not all; method: immunoSEQ multiplex PCR. This sample yields approximately 31,000 clones, of which roughly 82% are seen a single time; roughly 6.7% belongs to the top ten. The specimen comprised CD4+ T cells sorted from PBMCs after approximately 19-hour stimulation, sampled from a patient who received antiretroviral therapy. The receptors shown here come from an adult woman with HIV who was CMV-seropositive. Each CDR3 is given with its conserved first and last residue. The D gene is left open where the match is weak. Clone sizes are given selectively: once, few, many, or a class where the clone is expanded.

abundance,v_gene,d_gene,j_gene,CDR3nt,CDR3aa
once,TRBV10-3,TRBD1,TRBJ2-5,TGTGCCATCAGTGAACCGGGACAGGGGGAGACCCAGTACTTC,CAISEPGQGETQYF
-,TRBV7-2,TRBD1,TRBJ1-2,TGTGCCAGCAGCTTCTTGGGCCTCGGACAGGGGATGGACTATGGCTACACCTTC,CASSFLGLGQGMDYGYTF
-,TRBV30,-,TRBJ1-4,TGTGCCTGGAGTTTTAACGGCAGGGCAGAAAAACTGTTTTTT,CAWSFNGRAEKLFF
-,TRBV5-1,-,TRBJ1-1,TGCGCCAGCAGCTTGGAAGCGTACGAGAACACTGAAGCTTTCTTT,CASSLEAYENTEAFF
once,TRBV7-3,-,TRBJ1-1,TGTGCCAGCAGTCAGGGGATGAACACTGAAGCTTTCTTT,CASSQGMNTEAFF
-,TRBV5-1,-,TRBJ1-1,TGCGCCAGCAGCTTGATGTCGCGGAGTGAAGCTTTCTTT,CASSLMSRSEAFF
-,TRBV2,-,TRBJ1-1,TGTGCCAGCAGTGAAGCGAGGGAGCTGGCTGAAGCTTTCTTT,CASSEARELAEAFF
once,TRBV3-1/TRBV3-2,TRBD2,TRBJ2-7,TGTGCCAGCAGCCCCCACACGGCTAGCGGGGGGCCGAGCTCCTACGAGCAGTACTTC,CASSPHTASGGPSSYEQYF
-,TRBV30,-,TRBJ2-2,TGTGCCTGGAGAGTCCGTCGGGGCAGGGAAGGTATGGGGGACCCGGCCGGGGAGCTGTTTTTT,CAWRVRRGREGMGDPAGELFF
-,TRBV12-3/TRBV12-4,-,TRBJ1-1,TGTGCCAGCAGTTTGGGGATGAACACTGAAGCTTTCTTT,CASSLGMNTEAFF
-,TRBV5-6,TRBD1,TRBJ2-6,TGTGCCAGCCAACTTCCGGGACAGGTTATCTCTGGGGCCAACGTCCTGACTTTC,CASQLPGQVISGANVLTF
-,TRBV3-1/TRBV3-2,-,TRBJ1-6,TGTGCCAGCAGCCAAGATCAGGCCTCATTCGTCTATTCACCCCTCCACTTT,CASSQDQASFVYSPLHF
-,TRBV30,TRBD1,TRBJ1-4,TGTGCCTGGAGTAGGGACAGGGGTGAAAAACTGTTTTTT,CAWSRDRGEKLFF
-,TRBV7-2,-,TRBJ1-5,TGTGCCAGCAGTTACCTAGGGATTAATCAGCCCCAGCATTTT,CASSYLGINQPQHF
-,TRBV7-9,-,TRBJ2-1,TGTGCCAGCAGCCCCACCCCAACGACCCGCGAGCAGTTCTTC,CASSPTPTTREQFF
-,TRBV2,TRBD2,TRBJ2-2,TGTGCCAGCAGTGAAGCCCCGGCGGGGAGGCTAGCGGGGGTAACCGGGGAGCTGTTTTTT,CASSEAPAGRLAGVTGELFF
-,TRBV18,TRBD1,TRBJ1-2,TGTGCCAGCTCACTGGACAGGGATGGAGGCTACACCTTC,CASSLDRDGGYTF
few,TRBV13,-,TRBJ1-6,TGTGCCAGCAGCTTACACAAGGGGGTTCGGGATTCACCCCTCCACTTT,CASSLHKGVRDSPLHF
-,TRBV3-1/TRBV3-2,-,TRBJ2-2,TGTGCCAGCAGCCAAGAGACAGGGCTGTTTTTT,CASSQETGLFF
-,TRBV5-1,-,TRBJ2-1,TGCGCCAGCAGCGATAACAATGAGCAGTTCTTC,CASSDNNEQFF
once,TRBV20-1,-,TRBJ2-2,TGCAGTGCTAGTGGCGGTACGATTCGTACCGGGGAGCTGTTTTTT,CSASGGTIRTGELFF
-,TRBV5-6,-,TRBJ2-7,TGTGCCAGCAGCTTGGTATCCGGGGGCGAGCAGTACTTC,CASSLVSGGEQYF
-,TRBV9,-,TRBJ1-1,TGTGCCAGCAGCGTGTCCCCTTCGAGTGCTGAAGCTTTCTTT,CASSVSPSSAEAFF
few,TRBV10-3,TRBD1,TRBJ2-6,TGTGCCACCGCGTCCGGGACAGGGGGCGCTGGGGCCAACGTCCTGACTTTC,CATASGTGGAGANVLTF
-,TRBV10-2,TRBD1,TRBJ2-7,TGCGCCAGCAGTTGGACAGGCTTGTTGGGGGAGCAGTACTTC,CASSWTGLLGEQYF
-,TRBV7-6,-,TRBJ1-1,TGTGCCAGCAGCCCCCGGACAAGGAGCACTGAAGCTTTCTTT,CASSPRTRSTEAFF
-,TRBV25-1,-,TRBJ1-4,TGTGCCAGCAGTGCAGGCCAGGGATCAACTAATGAAAAACTGTTTTTT,CASSAGQGSTNEKLFF
-,TRBV7-3,-,TRBJ1-1,TGTACCAGCAGCTTACAGGAGAACACTGAAGCTTTCTTT,CTSSLQENTEAFF
-,TRBV7-2,-,TRBJ2-3,TGTGCCAGCAGCACCCAGGGGGGGAGCACAGATACGCAGTATTTT,CASSTQGGSTDTQYF
once,TRBV5-6,-,TRBJ1-2,TGTGCCAGCAGCTTGGGTGTTCCGGTAAGGGGCTACACCTTC,CASSLGVPVRGYTF
-,TRBV14,-,TRBJ1-4,TGTGCCAGCAGCCAAGGTAATGAAAAACTGTTTTTT,CASSQGNEKLFF
-,TRBV19,TRBD1,TRBJ1-5,TGTGCCAGTAGTTCATCAGGGGGTGGTCAGCCCCAGCATTTT,CASSSSGGGQPQHF
few,TRBV5-1,-,TRBJ2-7,TGCGCCAGCAGTTTTCCAGGACAAACGAGAGTTAGATTCGAGCAGTACTTC,CASSFPGQTRVRFEQYF
-,TRBV11-1,TRBD2,TRBJ2-1,TGTGCCAGCAGCTTAAGGCGGGAGCACCGAAACAATGAGCAGTTCTTC,CASSLRREHRNNEQFF
-,TRBV6-1,-,TRBJ1-4,TGTGCCAGCAGTGAAGACCTCCGGTACCGGGAAAAACTGTTTTTT,CASSEDLRYREKLFF
-,TRBV10-3,-,TRBJ2-2,TGTGCCATCAGTGGTTCGCAGAACACCGGGGAGCTGTTTTTT,CAISGSQNTGELFF
-,TRBV5-5,-,TRBJ1-4,TGTGCCAGCAGCTCCTTTGGGGGGGATGAGGAAAAACTGTTTTTT,CASSSFGGDEEKLFF
once,TRBV5-1,-,TRBJ1-1,TGCGCCAGCAGCATAAGGGACACCACTGAAGCTTTCTTT,CASSIRDTTEAFF
-,TRBV5-1,TRBD1,TRBJ1-1,TGCGCCAGCAGTGGGGAGAGGGGGCGGAACACTGAAGCTTTCTTT,CASSGERGRNTEAFF
-,TRBV29-1,TRBD1,TRBJ1-2,TGCAGCGTTCCTACCGAGCGGACAGGCTATGGCTACACCTTC,CSVPTERTGYGYTF
few,TRBV13,TRBD1,TRBJ1-6,TGTGCCAGCAGCTACTCGGACAGGGAAAGTTCACCCCTCCACTTT,CASSYSDRESSPLHF
once,TRBV6-5,-,TRBJ1-2,TGTGCCAGCAGTAGAATTGGGGGTGGCTACACCTTC,CASSRIGGGYTF